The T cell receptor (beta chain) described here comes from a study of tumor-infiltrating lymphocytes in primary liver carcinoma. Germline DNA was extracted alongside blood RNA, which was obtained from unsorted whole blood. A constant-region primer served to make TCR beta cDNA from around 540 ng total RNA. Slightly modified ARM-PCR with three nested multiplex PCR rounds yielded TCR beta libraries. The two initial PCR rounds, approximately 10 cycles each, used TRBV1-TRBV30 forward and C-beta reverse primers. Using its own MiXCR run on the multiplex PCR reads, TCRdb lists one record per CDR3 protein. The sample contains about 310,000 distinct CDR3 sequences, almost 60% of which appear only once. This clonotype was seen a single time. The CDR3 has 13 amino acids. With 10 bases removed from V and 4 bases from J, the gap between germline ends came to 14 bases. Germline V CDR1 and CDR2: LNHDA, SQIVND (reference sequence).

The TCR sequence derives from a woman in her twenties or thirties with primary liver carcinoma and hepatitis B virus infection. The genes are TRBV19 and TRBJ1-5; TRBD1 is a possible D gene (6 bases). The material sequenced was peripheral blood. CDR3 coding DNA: TGTGCCACTAAGGGGGAGGGAAATCAGCCCCAGCATTTT. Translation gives CATKGEGNQPQHF.